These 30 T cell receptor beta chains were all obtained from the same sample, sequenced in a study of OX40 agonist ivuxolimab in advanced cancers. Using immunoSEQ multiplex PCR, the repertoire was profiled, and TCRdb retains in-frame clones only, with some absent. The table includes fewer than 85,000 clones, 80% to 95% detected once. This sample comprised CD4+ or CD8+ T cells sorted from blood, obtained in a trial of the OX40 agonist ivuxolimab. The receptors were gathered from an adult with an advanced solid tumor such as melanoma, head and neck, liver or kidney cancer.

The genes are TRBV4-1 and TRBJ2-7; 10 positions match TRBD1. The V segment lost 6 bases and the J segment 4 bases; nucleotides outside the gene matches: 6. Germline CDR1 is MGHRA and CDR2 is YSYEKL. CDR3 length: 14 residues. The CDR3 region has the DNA TGCGCCAGCAGTTACGCGGGACAGGGGTACGAGCAGTACTTC. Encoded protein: CASSYAGQGYEQYF.

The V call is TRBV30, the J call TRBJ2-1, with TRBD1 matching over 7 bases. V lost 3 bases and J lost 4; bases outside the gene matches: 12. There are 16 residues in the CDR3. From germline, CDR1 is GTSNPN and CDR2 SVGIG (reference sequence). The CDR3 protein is CAWRDLEGARYNEQFF. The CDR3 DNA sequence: TGTGCCTGGAGAGACCTCGAGGGGGCGAGGTACAATGAGCAGTTCTTC.

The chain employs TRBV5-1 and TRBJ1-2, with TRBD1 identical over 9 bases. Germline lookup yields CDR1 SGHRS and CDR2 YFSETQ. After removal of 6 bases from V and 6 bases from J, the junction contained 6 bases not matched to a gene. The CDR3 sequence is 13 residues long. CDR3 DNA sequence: TGCGCCAGCACCGGACAGGGGAAGAATGGCTACACCTTC. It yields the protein CASTGQGKNGYTF.

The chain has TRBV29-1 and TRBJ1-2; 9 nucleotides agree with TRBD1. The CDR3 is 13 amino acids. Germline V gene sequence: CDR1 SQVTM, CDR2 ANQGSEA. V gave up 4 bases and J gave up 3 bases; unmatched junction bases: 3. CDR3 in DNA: TGCAGCGTTGGTGGGGACAGGGACTATGGCTACACCTTC. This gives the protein CSVGGDRDYGYTF.

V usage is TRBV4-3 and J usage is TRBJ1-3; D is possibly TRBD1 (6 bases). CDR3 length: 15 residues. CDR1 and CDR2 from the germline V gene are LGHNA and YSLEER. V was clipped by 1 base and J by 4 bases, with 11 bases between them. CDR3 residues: CASSQGSGVGNTIYF. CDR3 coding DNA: TGCGCCAGCAGCCAAGGGTCAGGGGTCGGAAACACCATATATTTT.

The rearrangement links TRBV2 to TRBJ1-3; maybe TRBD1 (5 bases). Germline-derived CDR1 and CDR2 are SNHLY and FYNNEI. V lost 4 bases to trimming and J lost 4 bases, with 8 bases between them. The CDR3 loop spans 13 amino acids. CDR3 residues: CASSGGEGNTIYF. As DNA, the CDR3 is TGTGCCAGCAGTGGAGGGGAGGGAAACACCATATATTTT.

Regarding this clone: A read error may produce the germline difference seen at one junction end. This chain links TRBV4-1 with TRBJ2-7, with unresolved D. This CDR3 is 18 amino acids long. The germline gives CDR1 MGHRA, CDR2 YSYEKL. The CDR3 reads CASSQIPPNSLGSSEQYF. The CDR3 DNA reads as TGCGCCAGCAGCCAAATCCCCCCGAACAGCCTTGGTTCCTCCGAGCAGTACTTC.

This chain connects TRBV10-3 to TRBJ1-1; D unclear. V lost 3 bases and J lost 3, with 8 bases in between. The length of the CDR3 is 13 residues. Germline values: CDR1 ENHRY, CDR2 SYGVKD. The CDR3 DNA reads TGTGCCATCAGTGAAGGCACTTACACTGAAGCTTTCTTT. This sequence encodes CAISEGTYTEAFF.

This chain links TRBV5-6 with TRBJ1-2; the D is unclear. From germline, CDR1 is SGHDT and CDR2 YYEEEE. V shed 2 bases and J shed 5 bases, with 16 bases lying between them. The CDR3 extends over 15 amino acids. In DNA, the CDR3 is TGTGCCAGCAGCTTTAACGGCTCCCCGTCTTATGGCTACACCTTC. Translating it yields CASSFNGSPSYGYTF.

DNA for the CDR3: TGTGCCAGCCGGGACGTTTATAGCAATCAGCCCCAGCATTTT. Residues: CASRDVYSNQPQHF. V gene TRBV2 combines with J gene TRBJ1-5, with D possibly TRBD1 on 5 matching bases. Germline V lookup: CDR1 SNHLY, CDR2 FYNNEI. The CDR3 totals 14 residues. V lost 8 bases, J lost 0 bases, and 11 bases lay in between. Filled out from reference TRBV2 and TRBJ1-5, the complete variable domain reads EPEVTQTPSHQVTQMGQEVILRCVPISNHLYFYWYRQILGQKVEFLVSFYNNEISEKSEIFDDQFSVERPDGSNFTLKIRSTKLEDSAMYFCASRDVYSNQPQHFGDGTRLSIL.

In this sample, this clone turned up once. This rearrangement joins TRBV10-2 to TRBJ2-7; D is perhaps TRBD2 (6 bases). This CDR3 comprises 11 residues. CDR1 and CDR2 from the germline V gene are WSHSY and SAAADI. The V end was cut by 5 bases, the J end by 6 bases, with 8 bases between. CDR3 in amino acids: CASSMGGEQYF. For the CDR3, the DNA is TGCGCCAGCAGTATGGGGGGCGAGCAGTACTTC.

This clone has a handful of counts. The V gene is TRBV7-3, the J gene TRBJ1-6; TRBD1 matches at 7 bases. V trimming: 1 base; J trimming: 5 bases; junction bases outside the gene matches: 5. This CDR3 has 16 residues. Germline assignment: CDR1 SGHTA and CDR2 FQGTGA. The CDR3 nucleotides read TGTGCCAGCAGCTTAAATGGGGACAGAAATAATTCACCCCTCCACTTT. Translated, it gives CASSLNGDRNNSPLHF.

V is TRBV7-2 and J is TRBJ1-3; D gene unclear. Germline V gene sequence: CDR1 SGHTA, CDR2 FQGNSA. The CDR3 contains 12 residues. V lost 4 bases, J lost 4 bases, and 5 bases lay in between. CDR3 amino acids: CASSSMGNTIYF. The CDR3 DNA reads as TGTGCCAGCAGCTCGATGGGAAACACCATATATTTT.

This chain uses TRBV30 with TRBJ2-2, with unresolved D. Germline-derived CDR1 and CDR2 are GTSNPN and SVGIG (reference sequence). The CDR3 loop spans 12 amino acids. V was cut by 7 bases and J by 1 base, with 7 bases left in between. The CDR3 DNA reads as TGTGCCTACCCACAGAACACCGGGGAGCTGTTTTTT. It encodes CAYPQNTGELFF.

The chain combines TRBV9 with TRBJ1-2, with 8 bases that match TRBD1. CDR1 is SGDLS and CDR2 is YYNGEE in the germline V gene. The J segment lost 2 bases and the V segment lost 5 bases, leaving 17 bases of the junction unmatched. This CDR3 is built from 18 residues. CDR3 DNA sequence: TGTGCCAGCAGTCAGACAGGGGCGAGGACTAATCCGAACTATGGCTACACCTTC. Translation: CASSQTGARTNPNYGYTF. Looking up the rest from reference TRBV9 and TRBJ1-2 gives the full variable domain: DSGVTQTPKHLITATGQRVTLRCSPRSGDLSVYWYQQSLDQGLQFLIQYYNGEERAKGNILERFSAQQFPDLHSELNLSSLELGDSALYFCASSQTGARTNPNYGYTFGSGTRLTVV.

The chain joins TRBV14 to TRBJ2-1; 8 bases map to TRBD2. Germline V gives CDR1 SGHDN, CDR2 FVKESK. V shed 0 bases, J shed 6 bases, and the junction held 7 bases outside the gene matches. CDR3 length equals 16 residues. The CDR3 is CASSQEPGTRLNEQFF. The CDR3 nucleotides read TGTGCCAGCAGCCAAGAGCCCGGGACTAGGCTCAATGAGCAGTTCTTC.

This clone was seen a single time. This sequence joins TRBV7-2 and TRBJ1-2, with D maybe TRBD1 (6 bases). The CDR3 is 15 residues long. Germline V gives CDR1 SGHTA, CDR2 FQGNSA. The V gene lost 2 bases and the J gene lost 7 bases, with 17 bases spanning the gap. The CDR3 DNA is TGTGCCAGCAGCTTATATCGTGCAGGGGCTGGTGGCTACACCTTC. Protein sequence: CASSLYRAGAGGYTF.

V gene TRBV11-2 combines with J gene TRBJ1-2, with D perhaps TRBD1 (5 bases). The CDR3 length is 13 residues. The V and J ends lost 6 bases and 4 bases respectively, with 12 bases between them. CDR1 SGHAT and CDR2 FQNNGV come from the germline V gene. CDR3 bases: TGTGCCAGCAGTCTCGACAGTCTCTATGGCTACACCTTC. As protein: CASSLDSLYGYTF.

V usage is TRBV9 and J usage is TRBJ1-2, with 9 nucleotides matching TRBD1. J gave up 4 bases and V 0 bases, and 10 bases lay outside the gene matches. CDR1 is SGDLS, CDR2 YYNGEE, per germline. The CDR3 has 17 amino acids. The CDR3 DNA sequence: TGTGCCAGCAGCGTAGAGTTGCTGGGACAGGGATCCTATGGCTACACCTTC. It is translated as CASSVELLGQGSYGYTF.

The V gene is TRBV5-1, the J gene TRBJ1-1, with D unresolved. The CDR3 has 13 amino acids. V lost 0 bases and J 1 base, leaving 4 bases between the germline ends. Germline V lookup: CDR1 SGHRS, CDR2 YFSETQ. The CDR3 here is CASSLAENTEAFF. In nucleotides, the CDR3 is TGCGCCAGCAGCTTGGCCGAGAACACTGAAGCTTTCTTT.

The DNA of the CDR3 is TGCGCCAGCAGCCAAGTAACAGGGGATGGCTATGGCTACACCTTC. Amino acid sequence: CASSQVTGDGYGYTF. V and J are TRBV5-2 and TRBJ1-2; TRBD1, the table's D call, was not compared with the DNA. TRBV5-2 has pseudogene status. There are 15 residues in the CDR3.

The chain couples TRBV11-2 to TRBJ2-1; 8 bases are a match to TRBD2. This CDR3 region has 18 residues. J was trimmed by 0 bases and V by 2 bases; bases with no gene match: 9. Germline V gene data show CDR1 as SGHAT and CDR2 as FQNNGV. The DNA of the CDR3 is TGTGCCAGCAGCTTACTAAGCGGGGGCCCAAGCTCCTACAATGAGCAGTTCTTC. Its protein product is CASSLLSGGPSSYNEQFF.

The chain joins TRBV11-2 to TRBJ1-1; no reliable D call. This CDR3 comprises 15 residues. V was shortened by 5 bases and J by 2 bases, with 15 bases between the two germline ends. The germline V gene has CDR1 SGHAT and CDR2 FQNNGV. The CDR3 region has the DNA TGTGCCAGCAGCCCAGAGTGGGCGTCTAACACTGAAGCTTTCTTT. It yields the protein CASSPEWASNTEAFF.

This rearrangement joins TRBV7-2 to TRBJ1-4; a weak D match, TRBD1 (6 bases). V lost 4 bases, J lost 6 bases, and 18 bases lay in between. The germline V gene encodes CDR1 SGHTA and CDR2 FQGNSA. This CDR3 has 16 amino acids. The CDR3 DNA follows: TGTGCCAGCAGCTCCCGAGGAGGGGGTAGGGATGAAAAACTGTTTTTT. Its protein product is CASSSRGGGRDEKLFF.

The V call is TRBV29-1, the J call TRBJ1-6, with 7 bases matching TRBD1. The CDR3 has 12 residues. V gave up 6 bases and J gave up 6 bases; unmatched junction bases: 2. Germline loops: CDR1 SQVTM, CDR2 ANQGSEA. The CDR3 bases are TGCAGCGTCCGACAGGGTAATTCACCCCTCCACTTT. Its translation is CSVRQGNSPLHF.

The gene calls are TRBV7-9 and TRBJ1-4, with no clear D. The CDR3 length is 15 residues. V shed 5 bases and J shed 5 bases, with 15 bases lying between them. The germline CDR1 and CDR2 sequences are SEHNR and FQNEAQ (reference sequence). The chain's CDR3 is CASSPAEDGNEKLFF. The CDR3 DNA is TGTGCCAGCAGCCCTGCCGAGGACGGGAATGAAAAACTGTTTTTT.

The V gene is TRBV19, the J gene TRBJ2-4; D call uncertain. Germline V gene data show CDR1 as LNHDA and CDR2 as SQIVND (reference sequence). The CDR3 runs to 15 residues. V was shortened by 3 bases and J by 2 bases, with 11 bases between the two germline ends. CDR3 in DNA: TGTGCCAGTAGTATCTTGGAAGGGTCCAAAAACATTCAGTACTTC. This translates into CASSILEGSKNIQYF.

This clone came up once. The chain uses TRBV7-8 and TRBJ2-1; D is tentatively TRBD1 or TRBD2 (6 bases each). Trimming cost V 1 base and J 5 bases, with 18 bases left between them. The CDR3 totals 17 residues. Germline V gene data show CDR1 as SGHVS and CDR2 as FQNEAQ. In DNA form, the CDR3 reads TGTGCCAGCAGCTTAGTATCAGCCCTAGGGGGGAACAATGAGCAGTTCTTC. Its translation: CASSLVSALGGNNEQFF.

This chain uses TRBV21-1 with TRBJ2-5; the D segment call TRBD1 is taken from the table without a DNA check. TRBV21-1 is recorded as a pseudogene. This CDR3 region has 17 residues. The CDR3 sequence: CASSKWIWAGSPETQYF. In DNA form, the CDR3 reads TGTGCCAGCAGCAAATGGATCTGGGCAGGGTCCCCAGAGACCCAGTACTTC.

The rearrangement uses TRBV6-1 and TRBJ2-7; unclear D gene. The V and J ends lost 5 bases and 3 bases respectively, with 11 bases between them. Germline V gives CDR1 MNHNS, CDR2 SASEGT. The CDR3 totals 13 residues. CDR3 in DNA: TGTGCCAGCAGTATCTCGCGGAGCTACGAGCAGTACTTC. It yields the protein CASSISRSYEQYF.